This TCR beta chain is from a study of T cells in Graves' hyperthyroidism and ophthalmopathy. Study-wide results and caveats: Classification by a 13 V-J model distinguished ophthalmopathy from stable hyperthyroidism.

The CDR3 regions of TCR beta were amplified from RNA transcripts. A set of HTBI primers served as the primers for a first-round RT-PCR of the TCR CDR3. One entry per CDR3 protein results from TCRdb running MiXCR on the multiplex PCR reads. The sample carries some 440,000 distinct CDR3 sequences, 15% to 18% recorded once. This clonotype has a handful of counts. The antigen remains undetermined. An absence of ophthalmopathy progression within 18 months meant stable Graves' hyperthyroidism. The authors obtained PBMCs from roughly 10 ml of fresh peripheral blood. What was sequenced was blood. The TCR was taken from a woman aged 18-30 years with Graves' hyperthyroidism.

The chain's CDR3 is CASSLRGTSGLYEQFF. Written as DNA, the CDR3 is TGTGCCAGTAGTCTGAGGGGGACTAGCGGACTCTATGAGCAGTTCTTC. The chain links TRBV19 to TRBJ2-1; TRBD2 aligns across 11 bases. Germline trimming cut 5 bases from V and 8 bases from J; bases unmatched to any gene: 11. Per germline, CDR1 LNHDA and CDR2 SQIVND (reference sequence). The CDR3 runs 16 residues.